This T cell receptor (beta chain) came from a study of blood T cell repertoires in COVID-19. Across the study: Researchers got acute and convalescent COVID-19 samples from the United States, Italy and Spain. Sources were T cells, B-cell-depleted T cells, or PBMCs; the material itself was cDNA or gDNA.

The CDR3 sequence is 17 residues long. Trimming took 3 bases from V and 9 from J, leaving 22 bases between them. Germline V gene sequence: CDR1 SGHNT, CDR2 YYREEE (reference sequence). As handled by the study authors: For nucleated cells, counts were estimated from reference gene primer amplification. TCRdb keeps only in-frame clones here, not all; method: immunoSEQ multiplex PCR. Clonal size and the V and J genes are those of that table, whereas D and trimming came from the DNA. The sample has over 120,000 clones; roughly four fifths are singletons. This receptor was taken from a woman of 80 years or more with active or convalescent COVID-19. The chain has TRBV5-4 and TRBJ1-6; no clear D. Input material: peripheral blood. The CDR3 sequence is CASSSSTAGAKVSPLHF. DNA for the CDR3: TGTGCCAGCAGCTCCTCTACGGCCGGAGCAAAAGTTTCACCCCTCCACTTT.